The following is a TCR beta chain sequence with its context. Here immunoSEQ multiplex PCR was the method, and the copy in TCRdb shows in-frame clones only, minus some. This table holds roughly 160,000 clones, roughly 80% found once. Which cohort a participant joined came from the clinical history participants gave. Recovery among Cohort 3 donors was established by two negative PCRs, clearance, or symptom resolution. The germline V gene has CDR1 SGHVS and CDR2 FNYEAQ. The CDR3 has 14 residues. The ends were cut back, 4 bases at V and 5 bases at J, with 14 bases in the middle. The data are from a study of blood T cell repertoires in COVID-19. Study background: Sources were T cells, B-cell-depleted T cells, or PBMCs; the material itself was cDNA or gDNA.

The clonotype comes from a woman aged 60 to 75 who had recovered from COVID-19. The rearrangement links TRBV7-6 to TRBJ2-5, with D possibly being TRBD1 (5 bases). The sequencing sample was made of PBMCs or T cells enriched from blood (not recorded which). CDR3: CASSSGQGQETQYF. CDR3 nucleotide sequence: TGTGCCAGCAGCTCTGGGCAGGGCCAGGAGACCCAGTACTTC.